The sequence of this T cell receptor (beta chain) was determined in a study of T-cell reconstitution after alpha-beta-depleted transplantation in children. In germline, CDR1 is DFQATT, CDR2 SNEGSKA (reference sequence). Trimming took 6 bases from V and 4 from J; bases not matched to a gene: 4. The CDR3 has 15 residues. In this sample, this clonotype turned up many times. No antigen is known for it. As it was prepared, the TCRbeta library received unique molecular identifiers. TCRdb redid the calling of the PCR reads with MiXCR, one entry per CDR3 protein. The table lists hundreds of thousands of distinct CDR3 sequences, 8% to 11% of them singletons. Whole-study results and caveats: Newly made T cells mostly supplied T-cell counts and diversity one year after transplant. The study reportedly traced alpha-beta T cells about two months after transplant to several hundred expanded graft clones. Some patients owed their high day-60 TCRbeta diversity to surviving recipient T cells and thymic progenitors.

The sequence was obtained from a child under 10 years old with inherited bone marrow failure, due to receive a stem cell transplant. The chain has TRBV20-1 and TRBJ2-2, with 14 bases identical to TRBD2. Source: PBMCs, taken before TCRalphabeta/CD19-depleted stem cell transplant. CDR3 DNA: TGCAGTGCGCCGGGACTAGCGGGAGTCACCGGGGAGCTGTTTTTT. Translated: CSAPGLAGVTGELFF.